This TCR beta chain was obtained from a study of blood T cell repertoires in COVID-19. Germline V gene lookup returns CDR1 SGHTA and CDR2 FQGTGA. The CDR3 runs to 16 residues. Trimming stripped 5 bases from V and 7 bases from J, with 23 bases between. TCRdb's copy holds only in-frame clones and misses some; the assay was immunoSEQ multiplex PCR. Among some 270,000 clones listed, approximately 89% were seen once. The TCR was taken from a woman aged 55-70 years who had recovered from COVID-19. Sequencing used peripheral blood. The V and J genes are TRBV7-3 and TRBJ1-2, with a weak D call TRBD1 (5 bases). The CDR3, as DNA: TGTGCCAGCAGCCTACTCGGGGGACTCGGGTCGGGTGGCTACACCTTC. Protein: CASSLLGGLGSGGYTF.